The rows below give T cell receptor beta chains drawn from one sample of a study of beta chain features in type 1 diabetes. Sequenced by immunoSEQ multiplex PCR; TCRdb stores in-frame clones only, minus some. The repertoire holds 430,000 or so clones, with 9.5% to 12% as singletons. Source material: naive CD4+ T cells from blood. The receptors were sampled from a woman between 18 and 30 years old in good health. The CDR3 runs from the conserved cysteine through the conserved F or W. The D gene is left open where the match is weak. The size of a clone is reported for some rows only, either as once, few or many, or as a class for expanded clones.

NA,TRBJ2-6,TRBV6-5,NA,TGTGCCAGCAGTTGGGGGGCCTCTGGGGCCAACGTCCTGACTTTC,CASSWGASGANVLTF
NA,TRBJ2-5,TRBV14,few,TGTGCCAGCAGCCAAGGTTGGGGGGTCAGTGTAGAGACCCAGTACTTC,CASSQGWGVSVETQYF
NA,TRBJ2-3,TRBV2,few,TGTGCCAGCACCATCGATAGGGCAGATACGCAGTATTTT,CASTIDRADTQYF
NA,TRBJ2-1,TRBV12-5,few,TGTGCTAGTGGATTTTACAATGAGCAGTTCTTC,CASGFYNEQFF
NA,TRBJ1-3,TRBV30,few,TGTGCCTGGAAGGTCGGGGGTCTCTCTGGAAACACCATATATTTT,CAWKVGGLSGNTIYF
NA,TRBJ1-2,TRBV30,few,TGTGCCTGGACTCCACTAAGGGGCAGACGTAATGGCTACACCTTC,CAWTPLRGRRNGYTF
TRBD1,TRBJ1-1,TRBV7-9,NA,TGTGCCAGCAGCCACGTTACAGGGGTCACTGAAGCTTTCTTT,CASSHVTGVTEAFF
NA,TRBJ1-2,TRBV27,NA,TGTGCCAGCAGACGGACAAATCAAGGCTACACCTTC,CASRRTNQGYTF
TRBD2,TRBJ2-3,TRBV5-1,few,TGCGCCAGCATCCGAGGGACTAGTCGCGCAGATACGCAGTATTTT,CASIRGTSRADTQYF
NA,TRBJ1-1,TRBV30,few,TGTGCCTGGAGTGTTCTCCTTGAAGCTTTCTTT,CAWSVLLEAFF
NA,TRBJ2-5,TRBV5-4,few,TGTGCCAGGGACCACCAGACCCAGTACTTC,CARDHQTQYF
NA,TRBJ2-3,TRBV25-1,NA,TGTGCCAGCAGTGAATGGGGCAGCACAGATACGCAGTATTTT,CASSEWGSTDTQYF
NA,TRBJ2-1,TRBV19,NA,TGTGCCAGTAGTAGAAGCTCCTACAATGAGCAGTTCTTC,CASSRSSYNEQFF
TRBD1,TRBJ1-4,TRBV29-1,few,TGCAGCGGGCGGACAGGGCCCAATGAAAAACTGTTTTTT,CSGRTGPNEKLFF
TRBD1,TRBJ1-5,TRBV28,few,TGTGCCAGCAGTTTGCAGGGGGCGAGTCAGCCCCAGCATTTT,CASSLQGASQPQHF
TRBD2,TRBJ2-1,TRBV7-2,few,TGTGCCAGCAGCTTAGTCCCCGGGACTAGTCGGAGAAAGGTAGAGCAGTTCTTC,CASSLVPGTSRRKVEQFF
NA,TRBJ2-1,TRBV27,NA,TGTGCCAGCAGATTAAGGTACAGGGCCAACAATGAGCAGTTCTTC,CASRLRYRANNEQFF
TRBD1,TRBJ2-7,TRBV25-1,NA,TGTGCCAGCAGTGAAACGACAGGGCCGAGCGAGCAGTACTTC,CASSETTGPSEQYF
NA,TRBJ2-2,TRBV4-2,NA,TGTGCCGCGCGGAGGGCAGGAGCGGACGGGGAGCTGTTTTTT,CAARRAGADGELFF
NA,TRBJ2-3,TRBV7-2,few,TGTGCCAGCAGCTTAGGCGGTGGAGCGGGTACAGATACGCAGTATTTT,CASSLGGGAGTDTQYF
TRBD1,TRBJ2-6,TRBV14,NA,TGTGCCAGCAGCACCCGGGAACAGGGGATCTACTCTGGGGCCAACGTCCTGACTTTC,CASSTREQGIYSGANVLTF
NA,TRBJ2-5,TRBV19,once,TGTGCCACCACCCCGCGCCCGGACCAAGAGACCCAGTACTTC,CATTPRPDQETQYF
TRBD2,TRBJ2-1,TRBV27,few,TGTGCCAGCAGTCCCCATGGGACTAGCGTTTACAATGAGCAGTTCTTC,CASSPHGTSVYNEQFF
TRBD2,TRBJ2-5,TRBV12-5,NA,TGTGCTAGTTCAACGGGAGGACAAGAGACCCAGTACTTC,CASSTGGQETQYF
NA,TRBJ1-5,TRBV27,NA,TGTGCCAGCAGCCTACAGGGAAGCAATCAGCCCCAGCATTTT,CASSLQGSNQPQHF
NA,TRBJ2-1,TRBV29-1,NA,TGCAGCGTTGATTGGATCAGGGACAATGAGCAGTTCTTC,CSVDWIRDNEQFF
NA,TRBJ2-5,TRBV7-2,NA,TGTGCCAGCAGCTCGGACAGAGGGACCCAGTACTTC,CASSSDRGTQYF
NA,TRBJ2-3,TRBV29-1,NA,TGCAGCGTTCTCAGTCCCCGGATGGGAGATACGCAGTATTTT,CSVLSPRMGDTQYF
NA,TRBJ2-7,TRBV2,few,TGTGCCAGCAGGGAATCCTTGGACAAGAGCTACGAGCAGTACTTC,CASRESLDKSYEQYF
NA,TRBJ2-1,TRBV19,few,TGTGCCAGTATCCCTAGGCAGGAACGCGGCGCTTACAATGAGCAGTTCTTC,CASIPRQERGAYNEQFF
TRBD1,TRBJ1-5,TRBV29-1,NA,TGCAGCGTTCAGGGGGCAAATCAGCCCCAGCATTTT,CSVQGANQPQHF
TRBD2,TRBJ2-1,TRBV15,few,TGTGCCACCAGCAGACCGGGACTAGTACTCTTCTTC,CATSRPGLVLFF
NA,TRBJ1-1,TRBV7-3,few,TGTGCCAGCAGCTTAACTTCCCGGGACACTGAAGCTTTCTTT,CASSLTSRDTEAFF
NA,TRBJ2-5,TRBV7-9,few,TGTGCCAGCAGCCCCTGGACAGTCCAAGAGACCCAGTACTTC,CASSPWTVQETQYF
NA,TRBJ2-5,TRBV7-7,few,TGTGCTAGCAGCTTGGGTGTTGAAGAGACCCAGTACTTC,CASSLGVEETQYF
NA,TRBJ1-1,TRBV7-6,NA,TGTGCCAGCAGCTTAGCACAGAACACTGAAGCTTTCTTT,CASSLAQNTEAFF
NA,TRBJ1-6,TRBV6-5,NA,TGTGCCAGCAGCCTCAGAAATTCACCCCTCCACTTT,CASSLRNSPLHF
NA,TRBJ2-1,TRBV7-3,few,TGTGCCAGCAGCTTGGGGACTTACAATGAGCAGTTCTTC,CASSLGTYNEQFF
NA,TRBJ1-1,TRBV6-5,NA,TGTGCCAGCAGTTACAGGGGTTACACTGAAGCTTTCTTT,CASSYRGYTEAFF
NA,TRBJ2-1,TRBV7-6,NA,TGTGCCAGCAGTTTCTATTGGGATGAGCAGTTCTTC,CASSFYWDEQFF
NA,TRBJ2-1,TRBV9,NA,TGTGCCAGCAGCGTAGTTGCAGGGTGGACCAATGAGCAGTTCTTC,CASSVVAGWTNEQFF
NA,TRBJ2-7,TRBV9,NA,TGTGCCAGCAGCGTAGTCGGGACTTTCTCCTACGAGCAGTACTTC,CASSVVGTFSYEQYF
NA,TRBJ1-1,TRBV7-3,NA,TGTGCCAGCAGCTCTACAGGGATCTCTGAAGCTTTCTTT,CASSSTGISEAFF
NA,TRBJ2-2,TRBV7-2,NA,TGTGCCAGCAGCATGGACACCGGGGAGCTGTTTTTT,CASSMDTGELFF
NA,TRBJ2-1,TRBV30,few,TGTGCCTGGAGTCTAATCAATGAGCAGTTCTTC,CAWSLINEQFF
NA,TRBJ2-5,TRBV7-7,NA,TGTGCTAGCAGCCCCGCGTGGGACTCCAAAAGAGAGACCCAGTACTTC,CASSPAWDSKRETQYF
NA,TRBJ2-7,TRBV7-2,NA,TGTGCCAGCAGCTTAGACCCGTCCGTTCGCGAGCAGTACTTC,CASSLDPSVREQYF
TRBD1,TRBJ1-1,TRBV7-6,few,TGTGCCAGCAGCTTAGTCAGGGGGCAAGCTTTCTTT,CASSLVRGQAFF